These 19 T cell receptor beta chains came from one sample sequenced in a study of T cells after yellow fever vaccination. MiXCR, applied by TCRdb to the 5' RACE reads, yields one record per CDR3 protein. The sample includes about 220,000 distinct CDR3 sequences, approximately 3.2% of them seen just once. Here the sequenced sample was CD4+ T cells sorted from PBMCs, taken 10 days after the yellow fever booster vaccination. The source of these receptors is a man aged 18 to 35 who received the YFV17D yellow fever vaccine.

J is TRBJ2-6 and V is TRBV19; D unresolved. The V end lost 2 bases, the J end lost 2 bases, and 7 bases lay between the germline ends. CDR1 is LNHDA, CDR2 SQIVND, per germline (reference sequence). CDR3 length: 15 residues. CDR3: CASSIITAGANVLTF. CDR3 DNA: TGTGCCAGTAGTATAATTACAGCTGGGGCCAACGTCCTGACTTTC.

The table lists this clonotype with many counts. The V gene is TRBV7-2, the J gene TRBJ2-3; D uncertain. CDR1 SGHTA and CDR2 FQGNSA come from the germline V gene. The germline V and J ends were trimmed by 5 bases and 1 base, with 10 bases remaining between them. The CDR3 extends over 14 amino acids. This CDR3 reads CASSRLQGTDTQYF. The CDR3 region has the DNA TGTGCCAGCAGCCGCTTGCAGGGCACAGATACGCAGTATTTT.

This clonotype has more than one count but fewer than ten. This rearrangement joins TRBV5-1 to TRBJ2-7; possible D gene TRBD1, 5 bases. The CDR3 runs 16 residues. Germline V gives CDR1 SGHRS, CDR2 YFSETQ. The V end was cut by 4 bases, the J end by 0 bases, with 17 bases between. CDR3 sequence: CASSLSPPDISYEQYF. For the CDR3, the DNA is TGCGCCAGCAGCCTCTCCCCACCGGACATCTCCTACGAGCAGTACTTC.

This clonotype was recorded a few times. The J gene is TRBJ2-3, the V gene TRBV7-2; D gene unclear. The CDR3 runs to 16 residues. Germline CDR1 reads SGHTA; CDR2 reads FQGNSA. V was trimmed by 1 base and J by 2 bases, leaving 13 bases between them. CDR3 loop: CASSLVGSPNTDTQYF. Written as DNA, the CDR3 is TGTGCCAGCAGCTTAGTGGGCAGCCCAAACACAGATACGCAGTATTTT.

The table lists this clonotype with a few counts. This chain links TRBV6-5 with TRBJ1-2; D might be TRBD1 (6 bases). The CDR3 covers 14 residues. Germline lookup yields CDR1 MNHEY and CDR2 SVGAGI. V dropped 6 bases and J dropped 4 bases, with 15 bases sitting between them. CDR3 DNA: TGTGCCAGCAGCATAATACAGGGATCCTATGGCTACACCTTC. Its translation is CASSIIQGSYGYTF.

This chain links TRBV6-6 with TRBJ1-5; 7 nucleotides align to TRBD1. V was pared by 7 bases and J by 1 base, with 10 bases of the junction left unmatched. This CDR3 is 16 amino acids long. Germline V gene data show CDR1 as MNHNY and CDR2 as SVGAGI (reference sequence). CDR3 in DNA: TGTGCCAGCACCAACCCAGGGGGGCACAGCAATCAGCCCCAGCATTTT. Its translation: CASTNPGGHSNQPQHF.

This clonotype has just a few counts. This CDR3 reads CSAYRAISGYTF. Written as DNA, the CDR3 is TGCAGTGCATACAGAGCGATCAGTGGCTACACCTTC. V and J are TRBV20-1 and TRBJ1-2; no reliable D call. This CDR3 has 12 amino acids. CDR1 DFQATT and CDR2 SNEGSKA come from the germline V gene (reference sequence). Deletions cut 6 bases from V and 7 bases from J, with 15 bases between.

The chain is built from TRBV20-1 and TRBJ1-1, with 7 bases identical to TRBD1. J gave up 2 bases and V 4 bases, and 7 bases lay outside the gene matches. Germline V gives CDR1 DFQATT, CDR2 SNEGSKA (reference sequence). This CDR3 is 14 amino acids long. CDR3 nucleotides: TGCAGTGCTAACGAACAGGGGCCAAACACTGAAGCTTTCTTT. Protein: CSANEQGPNTEAFF.

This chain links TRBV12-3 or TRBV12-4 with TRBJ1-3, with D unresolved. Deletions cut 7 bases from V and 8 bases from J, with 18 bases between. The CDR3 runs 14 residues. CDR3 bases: TGTGCCAGCACCAGCCAACAGAGGGTAGACACCATATATTTT. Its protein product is CASTSQQRVDTIYF.

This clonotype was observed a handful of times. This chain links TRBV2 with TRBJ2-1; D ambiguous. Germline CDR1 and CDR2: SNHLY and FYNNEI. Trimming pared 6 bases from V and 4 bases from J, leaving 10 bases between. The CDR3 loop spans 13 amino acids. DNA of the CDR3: TGTGCCAGCAGCCCTCGACCATACAATGAGCAGTTCTTC. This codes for CASSPRPYNEQFF.

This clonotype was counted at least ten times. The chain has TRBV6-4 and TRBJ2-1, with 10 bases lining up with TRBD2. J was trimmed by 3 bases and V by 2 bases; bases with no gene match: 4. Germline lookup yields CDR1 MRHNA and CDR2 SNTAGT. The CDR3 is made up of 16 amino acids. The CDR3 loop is CASSDLGLAFYNEQFF. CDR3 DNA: TGTGCCAGCAGTGACCTGGGACTAGCGTTCTACAATGAGCAGTTCTTC.

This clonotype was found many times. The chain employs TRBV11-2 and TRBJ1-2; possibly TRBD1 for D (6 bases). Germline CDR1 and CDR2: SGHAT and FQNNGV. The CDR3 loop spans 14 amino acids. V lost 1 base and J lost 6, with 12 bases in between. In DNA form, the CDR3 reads TGTGCCAGCAGCTTAGGGTACAGGGAAAATGGCTACACCTTC. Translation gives CASSLGYRENGYTF.

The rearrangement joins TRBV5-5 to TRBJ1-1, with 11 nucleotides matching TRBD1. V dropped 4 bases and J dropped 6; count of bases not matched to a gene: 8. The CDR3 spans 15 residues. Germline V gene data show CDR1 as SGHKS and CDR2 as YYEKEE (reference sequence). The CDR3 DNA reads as TGTGCCAGCAGCCCCCGGACAGGGGGCGCACCTGAAGCTTTCTTT. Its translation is CASSPRTGGAPEAFF. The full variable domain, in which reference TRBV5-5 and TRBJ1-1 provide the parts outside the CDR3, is DAGVTQSPTHLIKTRGQQVTLRCSPISGHKSVSWYQQVLGQGPQFIFQYYEKEERGRGNFPDRFSARQFPNYSSELNVNALLLGDSALYLCASSPRTGGAPEAFFGQGTRLTVV.

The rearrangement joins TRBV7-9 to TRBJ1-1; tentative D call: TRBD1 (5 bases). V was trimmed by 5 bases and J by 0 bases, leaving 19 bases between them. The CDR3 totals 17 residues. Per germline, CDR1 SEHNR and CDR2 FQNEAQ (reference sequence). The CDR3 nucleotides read TGTGCCAGCAGCCCGTCTTCAGGGTATGGGATGAACACTGAAGCTTTCTTT. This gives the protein CASSPSSGYGMNTEAFF.

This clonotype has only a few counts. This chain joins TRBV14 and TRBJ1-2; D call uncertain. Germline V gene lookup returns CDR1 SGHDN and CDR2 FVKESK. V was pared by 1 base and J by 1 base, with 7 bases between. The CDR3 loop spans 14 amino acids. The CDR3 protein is CASSQVHVNYGYTF. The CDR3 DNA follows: TGTGCCAGCAGCCAAGTACACGTTAACTATGGCTACACCTTC.

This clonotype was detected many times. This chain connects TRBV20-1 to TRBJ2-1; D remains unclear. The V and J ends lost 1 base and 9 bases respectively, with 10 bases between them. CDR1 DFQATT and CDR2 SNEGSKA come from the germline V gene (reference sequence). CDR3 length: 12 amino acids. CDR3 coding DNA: TGCAGTGCTAGAGGGTCCGCTGGTGAGCAGTTCTTC. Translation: CSARGSAGEQFF.

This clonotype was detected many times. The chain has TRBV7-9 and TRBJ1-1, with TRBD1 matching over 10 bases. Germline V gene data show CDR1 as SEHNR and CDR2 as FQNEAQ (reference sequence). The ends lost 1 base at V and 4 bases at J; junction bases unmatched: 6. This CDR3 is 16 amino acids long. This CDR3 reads CASSLDVGDRGTEAFF. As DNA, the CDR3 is TGTGCCAGCAGCTTAGACGTGGGGGACAGGGGCACTGAAGCTTTCTTT. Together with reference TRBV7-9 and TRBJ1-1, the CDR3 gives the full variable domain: DTGVSQNPRHKITKRGQNVTFRCDPISEHNRLYWYRQTLGQGPEFLTYFQNEAQLEKSRLLSDRFSAERPKGSFSTLEIQRTEQGDSAMYLCASSLDVGDRGTEAFFGQGTRLTVV.

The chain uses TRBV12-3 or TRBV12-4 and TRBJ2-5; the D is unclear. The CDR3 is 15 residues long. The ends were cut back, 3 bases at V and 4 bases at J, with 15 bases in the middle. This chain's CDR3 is CASSFVSLYTETQYF. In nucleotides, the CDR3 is TGTGCCAGCAGTTTTGTCAGTCTTTACACAGAGACCCAGTACTTC.

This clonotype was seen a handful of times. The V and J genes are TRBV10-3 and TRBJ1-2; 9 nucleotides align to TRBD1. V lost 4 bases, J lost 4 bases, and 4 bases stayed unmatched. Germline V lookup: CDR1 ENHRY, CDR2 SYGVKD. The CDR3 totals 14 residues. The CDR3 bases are TGTGCCATCAGTGTCGAGACAGGGGGCTATGGCTACACCTTC. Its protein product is CAISVETGGYGYTF.